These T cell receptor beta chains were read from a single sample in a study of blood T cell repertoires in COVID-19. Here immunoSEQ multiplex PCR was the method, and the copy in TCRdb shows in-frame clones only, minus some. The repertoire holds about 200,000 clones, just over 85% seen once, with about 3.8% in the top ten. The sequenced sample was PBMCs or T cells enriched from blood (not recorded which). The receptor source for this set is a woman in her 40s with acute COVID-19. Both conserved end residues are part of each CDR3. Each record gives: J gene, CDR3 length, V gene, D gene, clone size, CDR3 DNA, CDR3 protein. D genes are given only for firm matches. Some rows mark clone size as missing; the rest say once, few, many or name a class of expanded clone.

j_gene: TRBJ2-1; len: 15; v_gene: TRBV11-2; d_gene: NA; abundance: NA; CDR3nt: TGTGCCAGCAGCTTAGTTCGGGACTCCAACAATGAGCAGTTCTTC; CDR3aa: CASSLVRDSNNEQFF
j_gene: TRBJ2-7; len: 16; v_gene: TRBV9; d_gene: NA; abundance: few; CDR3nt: TGTGCCAGCAGCGACCGCATGGGCAGCCCCACCTACGAGCAGTACTTC; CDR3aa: CASSDRMGSPTYEQYF
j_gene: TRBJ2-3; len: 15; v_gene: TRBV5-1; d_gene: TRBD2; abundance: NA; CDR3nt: TGCGCCAGCAGCCCGGGGACTAGTCCAACAGATACGCAGTATTTT; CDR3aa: CASSPGTSPTDTQYF
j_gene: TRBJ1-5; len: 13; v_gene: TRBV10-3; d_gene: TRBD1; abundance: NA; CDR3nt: TGTGCCACAACTCAGGGGGCTTCTCAGCCCCAGCATTTT; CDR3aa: CATTQGASQPQHF
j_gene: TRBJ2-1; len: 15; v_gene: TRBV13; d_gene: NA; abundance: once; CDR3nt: TGTGCCAGCAGCTTAGGGGGCGGGAAAAACAATGAGCAGTTCTTC; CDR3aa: CASSLGGGKNNEQFF
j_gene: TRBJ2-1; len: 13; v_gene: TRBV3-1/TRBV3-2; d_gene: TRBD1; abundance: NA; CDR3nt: TGTGCCAGCAGTCGGGGACAGGGAGGTGAGCAGTTCTTC; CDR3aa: CASSRGQGGEQFF
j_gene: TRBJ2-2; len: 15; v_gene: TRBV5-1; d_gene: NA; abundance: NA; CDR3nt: TGCGCCAGCAGCTTGGCACAGGGAAACACCGGGGAGCTGTTTTTT; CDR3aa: CASSLAQGNTGELFF
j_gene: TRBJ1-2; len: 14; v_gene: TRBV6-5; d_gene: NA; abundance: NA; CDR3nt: TGTGCCAGCAGGGACGGCGGGCTGGAGAAAGGCTACACCTTC; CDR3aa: CASRDGGLEKGYTF
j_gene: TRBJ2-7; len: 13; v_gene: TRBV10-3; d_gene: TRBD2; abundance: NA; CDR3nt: TGTGCCATCAGTGAGGTGACTAGCGGTGAGCAGTACTTC; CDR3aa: CAISEVTSGEQYF
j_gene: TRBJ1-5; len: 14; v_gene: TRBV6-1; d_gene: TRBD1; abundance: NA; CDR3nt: TGTGCCAGCAGGGGACAGGGCAGGGATCAGCCCCAGCATTTT; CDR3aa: CASRGQGRDQPQHF
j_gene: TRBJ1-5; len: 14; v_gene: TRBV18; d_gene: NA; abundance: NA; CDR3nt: TGTGCCAGCTCACCACGCCAGGACAATCAGCCCCAGCATTTT; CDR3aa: CASSPRQDNQPQHF
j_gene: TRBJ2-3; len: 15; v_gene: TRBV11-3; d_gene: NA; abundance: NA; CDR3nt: TGTGCCAGCAGCTTAGAAACAGTTCGCACAGATACGCAGTATTTT; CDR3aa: CASSLETVRTDTQYF
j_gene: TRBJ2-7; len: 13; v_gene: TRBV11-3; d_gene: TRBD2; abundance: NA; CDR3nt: TGTGCCAGCAGCCTAGCGGGTGGAAAGTACCAGTACTTC; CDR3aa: CASSLAGGKYQYF
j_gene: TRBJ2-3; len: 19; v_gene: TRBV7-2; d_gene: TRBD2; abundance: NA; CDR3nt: TGTGCCAGCAGCTCCCCCGCGGCTAGCGGGAGACAGTTCCCAGATACGCAGTATTTT; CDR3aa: CASSSPAASGRQFPDTQYF
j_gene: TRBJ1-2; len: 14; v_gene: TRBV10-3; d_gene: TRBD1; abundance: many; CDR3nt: TGTGCCATCAAGGGACAGATCCTTAACTATGGCTACACCTTC; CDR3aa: CAIKGQILNYGYTF
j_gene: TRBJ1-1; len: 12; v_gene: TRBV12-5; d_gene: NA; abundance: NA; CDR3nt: TGTGCTAGTGGTTGGGAGGGGACTGAAGCTTTCTTT; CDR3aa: CASGWEGTEAFF
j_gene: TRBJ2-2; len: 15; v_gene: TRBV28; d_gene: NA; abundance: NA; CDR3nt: TGTGCCAGCAGTTTGCACCCTGAACTCACCGGGGAGCTGTTTTTT; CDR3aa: CASSLHPELTGELFF
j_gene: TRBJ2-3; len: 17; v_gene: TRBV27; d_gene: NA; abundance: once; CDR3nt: TGTGCCAGCAGTCCCCATTCACGGGTGATCGGCACAGATACGCAGTATTTT; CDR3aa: CASSPHSRVIGTDTQYF
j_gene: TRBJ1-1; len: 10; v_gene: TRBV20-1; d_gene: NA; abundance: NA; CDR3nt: TGCAGTGCAACCAGAACTGAAGCTTTCTTT; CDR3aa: CSATRTEAFF
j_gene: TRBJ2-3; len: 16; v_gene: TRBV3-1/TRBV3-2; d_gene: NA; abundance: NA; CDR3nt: TGTGCCAGCAGCCAAGGGGGGGTCGGGAGCGCAGATACGCAGTATTTT; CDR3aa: CASSQGGVGSADTQYF
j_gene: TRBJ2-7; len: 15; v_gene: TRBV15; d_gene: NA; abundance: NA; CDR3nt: TGTGCCACCAGCGGGGGGGACATCATCCCCCACGAGCAGTACTTC; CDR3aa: CATSGGDIIPHEQYF
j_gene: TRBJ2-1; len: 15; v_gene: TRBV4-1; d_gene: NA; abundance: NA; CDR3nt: TGCGCCAGCAGCCAACATGGGGGGATGAATAATGAGCAGTTCTTC; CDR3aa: CASSQHGGMNNEQFF
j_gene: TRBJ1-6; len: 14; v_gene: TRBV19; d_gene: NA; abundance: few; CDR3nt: TGTGCCAGTAGTATAAGGAGCGGCGGATCACCCCTCCACTTT; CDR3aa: CASSIRSGGSPLHF
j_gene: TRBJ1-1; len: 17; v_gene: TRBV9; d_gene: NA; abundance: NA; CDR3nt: TGTGCCAGCAGCCCCCGTGCCTGGCCCGCGGGGAACACTGAAGCTTTCTTT; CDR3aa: CASSPRAWPAGNTEAFF
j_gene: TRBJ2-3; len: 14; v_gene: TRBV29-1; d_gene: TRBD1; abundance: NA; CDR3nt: TGCAGCGTTACGGACAGGGCTAGCACAGATACGCAGTATTTT; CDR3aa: CSVTDRASTDTQYF
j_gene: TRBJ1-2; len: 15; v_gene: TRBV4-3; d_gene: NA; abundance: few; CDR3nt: TGCGCCAGCAGCAGGGTTACGGGTGAGGGCTATGGCTACACCTTC; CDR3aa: CASSRVTGEGYGYTF
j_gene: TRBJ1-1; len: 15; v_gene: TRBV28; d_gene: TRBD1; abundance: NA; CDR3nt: TGTGCCAGCAGAGACACAGGGGCGGGCAACACTGAAGCTTTCTTT; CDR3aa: CASRDTGAGNTEAFF
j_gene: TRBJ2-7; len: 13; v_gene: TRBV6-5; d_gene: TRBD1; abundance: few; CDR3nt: TGTGCGACGTTGAGGACAGGGACCTACGAGCAGTACTTC; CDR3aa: CATLRTGTYEQYF
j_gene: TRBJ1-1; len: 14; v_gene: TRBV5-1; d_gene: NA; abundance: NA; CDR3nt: TGCGCCAGCAGTCAAGCAGGATACCAGACTGAAGCTTTCTTT; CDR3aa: CASSQAGYQTEAFF
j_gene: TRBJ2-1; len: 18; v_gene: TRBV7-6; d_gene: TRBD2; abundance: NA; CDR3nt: TGTGCCAGCAGCTTAGCGTTGGTAGCGGGAGGTTTGTACAATGAGCAGTTCTTC; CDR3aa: CASSLALVAGGLYNEQFF
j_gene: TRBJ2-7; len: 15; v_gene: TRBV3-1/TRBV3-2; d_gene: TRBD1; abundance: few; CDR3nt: TGTGCCAGCAGCGCCGGGACAGGGGTTATTTACGAGCAGTACTTC; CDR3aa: CASSAGTGVIYEQYF